This TCR beta chain comes out of a study of blood T cell repertoires in COVID-19. This clone has a single count. Per the original data handling: Reference gene primers were amplified, and this amplification served to estimate nucleated cell counts. The table came from immunoSEQ multiplex PCR; TCRdb's copy has only in-frame clones and leaves some out. That table supplies the V and J calls and clone size; D and trimming were determined from the DNA. Among fewer than 85,000 clones listed, 79% were seen once. Germline V CDR1 and CDR2: SGHVS, FQNEAQ. This CDR3 contains 16 residues. J was trimmed by 5 bases and V by 7 bases; bases with no gene match: 10.

The V gene is TRBV7-8, the J gene TRBJ2-5; TRBD2 matches at 13 bases. This TCR was sampled from a man in his fifties or sixties with active or convalescent COVID-19. The sample was peripheral blood. The CDR3 region has the DNA TGTGCCAGCACCACTAGCGGGGGGGCGGTTTTGGAGACCCAGTACTTC. Its translation is CASTTSGGAVLETQYF.